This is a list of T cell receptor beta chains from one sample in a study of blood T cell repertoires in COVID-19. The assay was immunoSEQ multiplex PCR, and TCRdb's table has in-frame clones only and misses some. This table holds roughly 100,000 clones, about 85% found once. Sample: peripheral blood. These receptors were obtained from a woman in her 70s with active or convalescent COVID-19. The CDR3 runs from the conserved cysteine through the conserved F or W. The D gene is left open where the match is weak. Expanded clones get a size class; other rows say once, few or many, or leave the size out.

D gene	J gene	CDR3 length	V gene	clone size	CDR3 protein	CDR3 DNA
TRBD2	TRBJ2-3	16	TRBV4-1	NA	CASSLAGGWGTDTQYF	TGCGCCAGCAGTCTAGCGGGAGGGTGGGGCACAGATACGCAGTATTTT
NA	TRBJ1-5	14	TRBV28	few	CASSLVSGNQPQHF	TGTGCCAGCAGTTTAGTGTCAGGGAATCAGCCCCAGCATTTT
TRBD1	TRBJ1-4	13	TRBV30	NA	CAWDRGTNEKLFF	TGTGCCTGGGACAGGGGTACTAATGAAAAACTGTTTTTT
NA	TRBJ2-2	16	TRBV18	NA	CASSPRGGAGPGELFF	TGTGCCAGCTCACCACGCGGGGGCGCGGGTCCCGGGGAGCTGTTTTTT
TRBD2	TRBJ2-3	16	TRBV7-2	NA	CASSLYAGGNTDTQYF	TGTGCCAGCAGCTTATACGCGGGGGGGAACACAGATACGCAGTATTTT
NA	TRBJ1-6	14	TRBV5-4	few	CASSLWGDNSPLHF	TGTGCCAGCAGCTTGTGGGGGGATAATTCACCCCTCCACTTT
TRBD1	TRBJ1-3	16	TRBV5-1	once	CASSSDRVLTGNTIYF	TGCGCCAGCAGCTCGGACAGGGTTTTGACAGGAAACACCATATATTTT
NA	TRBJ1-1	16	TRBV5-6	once	CASSLVDSGPGTEAFF	TGTGCCAGCAGCTTGGTTGACTCAGGGCCGGGTACTGAAGCTTTCTTT
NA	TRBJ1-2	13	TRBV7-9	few	CASSLEGGDGYTF	TGTGCCAGCAGCTTAGAAGGAGGCGATGGCTACACCTTC
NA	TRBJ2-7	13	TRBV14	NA	CASSQRAGYEQYF	TGTGCCAGCAGCCAGAGAGCTGGCTACGAGCAGTACTTC
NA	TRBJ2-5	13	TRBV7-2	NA	CASSNNARETQYF	TGTGCCAGCAGCAACAACGCCAGGGAGACCCAGTACTTC
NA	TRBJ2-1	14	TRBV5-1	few	CASSFQGFYNEQFF	TGCGCCAGCAGCTTCCAGGGTTTCTACAATGAGCAGTTCTTC
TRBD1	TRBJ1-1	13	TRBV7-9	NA	CASTRTGNTEAFF	TGTGCCAGCACCAGGACAGGTAACACTGAAGCTTTCTTT
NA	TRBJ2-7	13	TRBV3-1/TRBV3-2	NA	CASSQDRRYEQYF	TGTGCCAGCAGCCAAGATCGTCGCTACGAGCAGTACTTC
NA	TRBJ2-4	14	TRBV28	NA	CASSFGGTKNIQYF	TGTGCCAGCAGCTTTGGAGGAACCAAAAACATTCAGTACTTC
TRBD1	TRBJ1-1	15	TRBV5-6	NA	CASSTPGTANTEAFF	TGTGCCAGCAGCACTCCCGGGACAGCGAACACTGAAGCTTTCTTT
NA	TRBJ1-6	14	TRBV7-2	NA	CASSQLAYNSPLHF	TGTGCCAGCAGCCAGTTGGCTTATAATTCACCCCTCCACTTT
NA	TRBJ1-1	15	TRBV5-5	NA	CASSLDGGGNTEAFF	TGTGCCAGCAGCTTGGATGGAGGAGGGAACACTGAAGCTTTCTTT
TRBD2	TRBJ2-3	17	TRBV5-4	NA	CASSLMAGGASTDTQYF	TGTGCCAGCAGCTTGATGGCGGGAGGGGCGAGCACAGATACGCAGTATTTT
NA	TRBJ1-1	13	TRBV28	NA	CASSTGMNTEAFF	TGTGCCAGCAGTACAGGGATGAACACTGAAGCTTTCTTT
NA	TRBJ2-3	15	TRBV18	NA	CASSRLGSVADTQYF	TGTGCCAGCTCACGACTCGGTAGTGTTGCAGATACGCAGTATTTT
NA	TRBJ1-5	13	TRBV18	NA	CASSLDRNQPQHF	TGTGCCAGCTCACTCGACAGAAATCAGCCCCAGCATTTT
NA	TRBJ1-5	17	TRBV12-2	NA	CASRLADQGEYNQPQHF	TGTGCAAGTCGCTTAGCGGACCAGGGGGAATACAATCAGCCCCAGCATTTT
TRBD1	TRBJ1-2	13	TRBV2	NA	CASRPGQGLGYTF	TGTGCCAGCAGACCGGGACAGGGCTTGGGCTACACCTTC
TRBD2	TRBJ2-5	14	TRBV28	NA	CASEGGRARETQYF	TGTGCCAGCGAGGGAGGGAGGGCCCGGGAGACCCAGTACTTC
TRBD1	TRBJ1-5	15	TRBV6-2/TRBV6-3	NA	CASSLQGIGNQPQHF	TGTGCCAGCAGTCTACAGGGGATAGGGAATCAGCCCCAGCATTTT
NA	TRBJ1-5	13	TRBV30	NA	CAWAGGHNQPQHF	TGTGCCTGGGCAGGAGGGCACAATCAGCCCCAGCATTTT
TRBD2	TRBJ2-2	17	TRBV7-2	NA	CASSTRTSGMGTGELFF	TGTGCCAGCAGCACCCGGACTAGCGGGATGGGAACCGGGGAGCTGTTTTTT
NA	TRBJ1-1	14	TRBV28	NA	CASSLYQGSTEAFF	TGTGCCAGCAGTTTATATCAGGGCTCCACTGAAGCTTTCTTT
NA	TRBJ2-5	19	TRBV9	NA	CASSVGGMQRTVRQETQYF	TGTGCCAGCAGCGTAGGCGGGATGCAACGGACTGTAAGGCAAGAGACCCAGTACTTC
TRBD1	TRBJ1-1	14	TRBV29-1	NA	CSVVGGRGLTEAFF	TGCAGCGTTGTAGGGGGCAGGGGGCTGACTGAAGCTTTCTTT
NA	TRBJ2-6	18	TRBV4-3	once	CASSQVPGATSGANVLTF	TGCGCCAGCAGCCAAGTACCAGGGGCGACCTCTGGGGCCAACGTCCTGACTTTC
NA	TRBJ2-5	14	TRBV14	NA	CASSQGRGQETQYF	TGTGCCAGCAGCCAAGGGCGCGGACAAGAGACCCAGTACTTC
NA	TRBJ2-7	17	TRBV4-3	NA	CASSQEAGSVTSYEQYF	TGCGCCAGCAGCCAAGAAGCAGGCTCGGTTACCTCCTACGAGCAGTACTTC
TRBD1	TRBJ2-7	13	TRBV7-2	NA	CASSLGQGRKQYF	TGTGCCAGCAGCCTGGGACAGGGGAGAAAGCAGTACTTC
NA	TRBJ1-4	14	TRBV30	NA	CAWSMTGANEKLFF	TGTGCCTGGAGTATGACTGGAGCTAATGAAAAACTGTTTTTT
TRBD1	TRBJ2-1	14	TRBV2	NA	CASSDGQAYNEQFF	TGTGCCAGCAGTGACGGACAGGCCTACAATGAGCAGTTCTTC
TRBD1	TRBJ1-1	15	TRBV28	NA	CASRTQTGGLTEAFF	TGTGCCAGCAGGACACAAACAGGGGGCCTAACTGAAGCTTTCTTT
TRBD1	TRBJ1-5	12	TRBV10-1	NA	CASSETGGPQHF	TGCGCCAGCAGTGAGACAGGGGGACCCCAGCATTTT
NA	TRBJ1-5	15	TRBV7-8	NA	CASSLGQGINQPQHF	TGTGCCAGCAGCTTAGGGCAGGGCATCAATCAGCCCCAGCATTTT